The sequence of this TCR beta chain was determined in a study of cytomegalovirus exposure and HLA in healthy donors. Per the germline V gene, CDR1 is SGHRS and CDR2 is YFSETQ. The V end lost 4 bases, the J end lost 4 bases, and 17 bases lay between the germline ends. The CDR3 has 16 residues. Healthy bone marrow donors made up the donor group. The PCR made use of 60 Vbeta and 13 Jbeta primers. In the study's own analysis: Counted up in a later analysis, unique TCR beta chains came to about 80 million, with around 12 million shared. Sequencing was performed with immunoSEQ multiplex PCR; in TCRdb, only in-frame clones are kept and a portion is missing. The D gene and trimming were derived from the DNA, and the V and J assignments and clone size from that table. The sample records about 96,000 clones, around 74% being singletons.

This TCR came from a woman in her sixties or seventies in good health and CMV-seropositive. The source material was PBMCs. The J gene is TRBJ2-2, the V gene TRBV5-1, with D possibly TRBD2 on 6 matching bases. The CDR3 DNA is TGCGCCAGCAGCCTCCGTGGAGGGTCGGCCACCGGGGAGCTGTTTTTT. This codes for CASSLRGGSATGELFF.